One sample yielded the 8 T cell receptor beta chains listed below, sequenced in a study of OX40 agonist ivuxolimab in advanced cancers. The table came from immunoSEQ multiplex PCR; TCRdb's copy has only in-frame clones and leaves some out. The data contain tens of thousands of clones, roughly 86% of them singletons. Sequencing used CD4+ or CD8+ T cells sorted from blood, obtained in a trial of the OX40 agonist ivuxolimab. These receptors all stem from an adult with an advanced solid tumor such as melanoma, head and neck, liver or kidney cancer.

The genes are TRBV23-1 and TRBJ2-7, with TRBD1 identical over 7 bases. TRBV23-1 is recorded as an ORF, its role being uncertain. The CDR3 contains 15 residues. With 2 bases clipped from V and 6 bases from J, the junction kept 10 bases outside the gene matches. CDR3 nucleotide sequence: TGCGCCAGCAGTCAACTAGGAACAGGGGTCGGCGAGCAGTACTTC. Protein: CASSQLGTGVGEQYF.

The chain is built from TRBV28 and TRBJ2-2; maybe TRBD1 (6 bases). Per the germline V gene, CDR1 is MDHEN and CDR2 is SYDVKM. Between the trimmed V and J ends, which lost 6 bases and 7 bases, there was a span of 9 bases. This CDR3 spans 12 amino acids. CDR3 protein: CASRPGVGELFF. CDR3 nucleotides: TGTGCCAGCAGGCCAGGGGTCGGGGAGCTGTTTTTT.

The CDR3 DNA reads as TGTGCCAGCAGCTTATTAATAGCGGGCCCCAATGAGCAGTTCTTC. It encodes CASSLLIAGPNEQFF. The rearrangement uses TRBV7-3 and TRBJ2-1, with 7 bases aligning to TRBD2. This CDR3 is 15 amino acids long. Germline-derived CDR1 and CDR2 are SGHTA and FQGTGA. Trimming cost V 2 bases and J 6 bases; bases outside gene matches: 7.

The V gene is TRBV4-2, the J gene TRBJ2-3; tentatively, D is TRBD1 (6 bases). Per germline, CDR1 LGHNA and CDR2 YNFKEQ. The germline V and J ends were trimmed by 0 bases and 1 base, with 14 bases remaining between them. CDR3 length: 17 amino acids. CDR3: CASSQDPGTTGTDTQYF. The CDR3 region has the DNA TGTGCCAGCAGCCAAGATCCCGGGACAACCGGCACAGATACGCAGTATTTT.

This chain connects TRBV28 to TRBJ2-7, with a tentative D call TRBD1 (9 bases). V lost 4 bases to trimming and J lost 0 bases, with 25 bases between them. CDR1 and CDR2 from the germline V gene are MDHEN and SYDVKM. The CDR3 covers 19 residues. CDR3 sequence: CASSSPGTGWREVSYEQYF. CDR3 nucleotides: TGTGCCAGCAGTTCCCCCGGGACAGGGTGGCGGGAGGTCTCCTACGAGCAGTACTTC.

The rearrangement uses TRBV10-1 and TRBJ2-1; D might be TRBD2 (5 bases). The germline V gene encodes CDR1 WNHNN and CDR2 SYGVQD (reference sequence). V was shortened by 4 bases and J by 6 bases, with 7 bases between the two germline ends. CDR3 length: 12 residues. DNA for the CDR3: TGCGCCAGCAGTGTAGGACTCAATGAGCAGTTCTTC. Its translation is CASSVGLNEQFF.

This clone came up a few times. The same CDR3 arises from other DNA sequences in this sample as well. J is TRBJ2-5 and V is TRBV9, with TRBD2 as a possible D gene (6 bases). Trimming took 2 bases from V and 5 from J, leaving 10 bases between them. The V gene's germline CDR1 is SGDLS and CDR2 YYNGEE. The CDR3 is 13 amino acids. The CDR3 bases are TGTGCCAGCAGCGTGGGGCTAGCGGAGACCCAGTACTTC. Amino acids: CASSVGLAETQYF. The full variable domain, rest sourced from reference TRBV9 and TRBJ2-5, is DSGVTQTPKHLITATGQRVTLRCSPRSGDLSVYWYQQSLDQGLQFLIQYYNGEERAKGNILERFSAQQFPDLHSELNLSSLELGDSALYFCASSVGLAETQYFGPGTRLLVL.

In its sample, this clone was seen a few times. The chain joins TRBV7-6 to TRBJ2-3, with 8 bases aligning to TRBD2. This CDR3 has 17 residues. V lost 3 bases to trimming and J lost 2 bases; unmatched junction nucleotides: 10. Germline V gene data show CDR1 as SGHVS and CDR2 as FNYEAQ. This chain's CDR3 is CASSLGGLAWSTDTQYF. The CDR3, as DNA: TGTGCCAGCAGCTTGGGCGGACTAGCATGGTCCACAGATACGCAGTATTTT.